This T cell receptor beta chain was identified in a study of human T cells and chemical hapten exposure. About the research overall: Diphenylcyclopropenone doses were given weekly to the scalps of patients across the roughly 25-week study.

The germline V gene encodes CDR1 SGHTA and CDR2 FQGTGA. V lost 4 bases to trimming and J lost 8 bases, with 15 bases between them. The CDR3 covers 14 residues. Within the library, unique molecular identifiers were attached to each individual cDNA molecule. MiXCR, run by TCRdb on the RACE reads, gives a single entry per CDR3 protein. The table lists some 350,000 distinct CDR3 sequences, roughly 6.9% of them singletons. This clonotype was found many times. Described time point: patch test 1, 2 weeks after DPC sensitization. Treatment of the sample: therapeutic diphenylcyclopropenone sensitization with weekly scalp DPC. The starting material, unfractionated whole blood, was used for total RNA extraction.

The TCR originated in a woman under 30 with alopecia areata. Some clones in this sample may be carry-over from other donors' samples. This sample comprised whole blood, obtained in connection with sensitization to the hapten diphenylcyclopropenone (DPC). J is TRBJ2-1 and V is TRBV7-3; the D is unclear. The CDR3 is CASSSLAQSDEQFF. CDR3 sequence (DNA): TGTGCCAGCAGCTCCTTGGCCCAAAGCGATGAGCAGTTCTTC.